This T cell receptor beta chain derives from a study of blood T cell repertoires in COVID-19. The data were produced by immunoSEQ multiplex PCR, yet TCRdb's version contains in-frame clones alone and is incomplete. This table holds tens of thousands of clones, 80% to 90% found once. The sample comprised peripheral blood. This TCR came from a woman of 80 years or more with COVID-19, enrolled during active disease.

CDR3: CASSLGISGDNEQFF. The CDR3, as DNA: TGTGCCAGCAGCTTAGGCATTAGCGGTGACAATGAGCAGTTCTTC. The V and J genes are TRBV7-3 and TRBJ2-1; possible D gene TRBD2, 6 bases. V lost 2 bases and J lost 5, with 13 bases in between. The germline V gene encodes CDR1 SGHTA and CDR2 FQGTGA. This CDR3 comprises 15 residues.